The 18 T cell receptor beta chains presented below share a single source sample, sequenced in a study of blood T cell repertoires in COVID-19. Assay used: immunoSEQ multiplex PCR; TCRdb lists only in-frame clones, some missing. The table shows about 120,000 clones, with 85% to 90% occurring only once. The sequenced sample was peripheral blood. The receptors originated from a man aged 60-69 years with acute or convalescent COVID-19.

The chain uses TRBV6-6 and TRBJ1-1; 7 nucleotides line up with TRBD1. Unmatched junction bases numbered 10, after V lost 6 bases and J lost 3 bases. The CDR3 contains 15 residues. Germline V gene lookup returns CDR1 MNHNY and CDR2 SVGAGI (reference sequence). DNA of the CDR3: TGTGCCAGCAGCATACAGGGGATTGGGGACACTGAAGCTTTCTTT. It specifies CASSIQGIGDTEAFF.

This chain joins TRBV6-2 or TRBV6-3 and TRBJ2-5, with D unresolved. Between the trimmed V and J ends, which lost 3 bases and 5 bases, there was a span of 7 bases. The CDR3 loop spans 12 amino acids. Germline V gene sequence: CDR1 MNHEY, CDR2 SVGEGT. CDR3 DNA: TGTGCCAGCAGTTATGGCTTCGAGACCCAGTACTTC. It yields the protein CASSYGFETQYF.

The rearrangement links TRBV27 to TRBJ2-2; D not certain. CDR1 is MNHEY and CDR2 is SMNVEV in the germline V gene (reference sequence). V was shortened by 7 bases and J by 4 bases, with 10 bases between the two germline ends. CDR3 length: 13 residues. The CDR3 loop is CASTRVGTGELFF. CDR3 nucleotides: TGTGCCAGCACCCGGGTTGGCACCGGGGAGCTGTTTTTT.

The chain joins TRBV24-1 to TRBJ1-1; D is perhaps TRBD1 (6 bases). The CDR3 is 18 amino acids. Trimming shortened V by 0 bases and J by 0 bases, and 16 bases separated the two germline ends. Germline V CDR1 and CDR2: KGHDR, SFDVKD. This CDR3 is CATSDLGQPILMNTEAFF. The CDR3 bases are TGTGCCACCAGTGATTTGGGACAGCCAATTCTTATGAACACTGAAGCTTTCTTT.

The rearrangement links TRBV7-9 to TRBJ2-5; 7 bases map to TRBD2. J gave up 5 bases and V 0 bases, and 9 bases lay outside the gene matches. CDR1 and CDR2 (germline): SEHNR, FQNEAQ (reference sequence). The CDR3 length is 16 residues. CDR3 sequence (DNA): TGTGCCAGCAGCTTAGCCCACGGGGGGAGTAGCGAGACCCAGTACTTC. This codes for CASSLAHGGSSETQYF.

DNA of the CDR3: TGTGCCAGCAGTGTAACTCAGGGGGCAGGAGAGCAGTACTTC. Translated, it gives CASSVTQGAGEQYF. The chain couples TRBV27 to TRBJ2-7, with 8 bases fitting TRBD1. Germline CDR1 is MNHEY and CDR2 is SMNVEV (reference sequence). V shed 5 bases and J 7 bases; nucleotides not matched to a gene: 10. The CDR3 totals 14 residues.

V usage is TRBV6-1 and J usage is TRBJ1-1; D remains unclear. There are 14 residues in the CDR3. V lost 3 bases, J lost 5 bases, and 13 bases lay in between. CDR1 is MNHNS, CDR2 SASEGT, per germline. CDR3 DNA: TGTGCCAGCAGTGAGATAGGCGCCAGGACTGAAGCTTTCTTT. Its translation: CASSEIGARTEAFF.

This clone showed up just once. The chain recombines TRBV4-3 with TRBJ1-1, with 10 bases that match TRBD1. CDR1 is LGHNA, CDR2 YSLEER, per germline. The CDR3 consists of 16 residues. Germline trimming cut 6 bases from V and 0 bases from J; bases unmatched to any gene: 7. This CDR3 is CASRAGQGVMNTEAFF. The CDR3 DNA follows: TGCGCCAGCAGGGCCGGACAGGGGGTCATGAACACTGAAGCTTTCTTT.

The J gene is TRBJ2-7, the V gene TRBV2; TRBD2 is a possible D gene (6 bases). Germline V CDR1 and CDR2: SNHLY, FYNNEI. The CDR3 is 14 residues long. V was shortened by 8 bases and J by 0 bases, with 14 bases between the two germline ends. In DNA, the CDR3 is TGTGCCAGCCTCCAGAGGGAGGCCTCCTACGAGCAGTACTTC. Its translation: CASLQREASYEQYF.

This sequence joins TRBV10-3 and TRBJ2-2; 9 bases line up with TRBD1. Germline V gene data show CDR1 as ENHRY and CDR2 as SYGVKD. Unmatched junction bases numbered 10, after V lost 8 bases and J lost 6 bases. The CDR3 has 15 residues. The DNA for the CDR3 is TGTGCCATCGGCAACCGGGACAGGGTCTCCGGGGAGCTGTTTTTT. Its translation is CAIGNRDRVSGELFF.

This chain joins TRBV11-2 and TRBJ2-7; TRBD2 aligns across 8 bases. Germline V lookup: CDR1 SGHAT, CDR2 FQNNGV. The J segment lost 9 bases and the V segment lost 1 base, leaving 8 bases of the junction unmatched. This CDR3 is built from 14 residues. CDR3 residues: CASSLGQREFGQYF. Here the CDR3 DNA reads TGTGCCAGCAGCTTAGGACAGCGGGAGTTTGGGCAGTACTTC. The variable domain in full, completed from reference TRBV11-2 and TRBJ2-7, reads EAGVAQSPRYKIIEKRQSVAFWCNPISGHATLYWYQQILGQGPKLLIQFQNNGVVDDSQLPKDRFSAERLKGVDSTLKIQPAKLEDSAVYLCASSLGQREFGQYFGPGTRLTVT.

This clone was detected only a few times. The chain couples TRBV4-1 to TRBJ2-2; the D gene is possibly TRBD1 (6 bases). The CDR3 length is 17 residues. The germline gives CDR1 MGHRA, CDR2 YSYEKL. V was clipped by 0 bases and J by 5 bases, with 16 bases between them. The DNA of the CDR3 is TGCGCCAGCAGCCAAGATGGCACAGGGTGGAGAACCGGGGAGCTGTTTTTT. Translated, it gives CASSQDGTGWRTGELFF.

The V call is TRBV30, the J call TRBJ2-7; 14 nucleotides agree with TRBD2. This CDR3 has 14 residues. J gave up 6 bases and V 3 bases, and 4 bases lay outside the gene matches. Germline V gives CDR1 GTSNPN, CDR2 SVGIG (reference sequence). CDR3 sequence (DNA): TGTGCCTGGAGGGGGACTAGCGGGAGCCGCGAGCAGTACTTC. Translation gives CAWRGTSGSREQYF.

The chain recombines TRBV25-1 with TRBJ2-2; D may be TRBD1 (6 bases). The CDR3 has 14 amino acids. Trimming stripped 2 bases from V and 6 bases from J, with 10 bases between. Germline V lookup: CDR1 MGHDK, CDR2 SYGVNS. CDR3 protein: CASSETQGAGELFF. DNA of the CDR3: TGTGCCAGCAGTGAAACACAGGGCGCCGGGGAGCTGTTTTTT.

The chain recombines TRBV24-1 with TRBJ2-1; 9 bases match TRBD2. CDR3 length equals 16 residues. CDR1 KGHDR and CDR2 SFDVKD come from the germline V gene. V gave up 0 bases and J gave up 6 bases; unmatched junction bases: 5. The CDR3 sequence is CATSDLPSGKGNEQFF. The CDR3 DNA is TGTGCCACCAGTGATTTGCCTAGCGGGAAAGGCAATGAGCAGTTCTTC.

The CDR3 DNA sequence: TGTGCCAGCATTACGCGAAATATACCTAATGAGCAGTTCTTC. Translation gives CASITRNIPNEQFF. The chain joins TRBV27 to TRBJ2-1; D gene unclear. CDR3 length: 14 residues. V lost 7 bases and J 7 bases, leaving 17 bases between the germline ends. CDR1 is MNHEY and CDR2 is SMNVEV in the germline V gene (reference sequence).

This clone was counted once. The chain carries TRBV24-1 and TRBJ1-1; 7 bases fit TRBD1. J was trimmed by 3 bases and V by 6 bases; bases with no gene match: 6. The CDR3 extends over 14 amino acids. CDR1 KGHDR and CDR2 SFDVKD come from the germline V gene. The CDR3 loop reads CATSQGDRDTEAFF. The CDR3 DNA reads TGTGCCACCAGTCAGGGGGACAGAGACACTGAAGCTTTCTTT.

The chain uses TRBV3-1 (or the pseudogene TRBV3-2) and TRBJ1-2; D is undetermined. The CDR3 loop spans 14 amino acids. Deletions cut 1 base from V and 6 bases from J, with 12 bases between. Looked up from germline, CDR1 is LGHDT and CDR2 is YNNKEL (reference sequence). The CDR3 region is CASSQGVGRDGYTF. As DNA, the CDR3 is TGTGCCAGCAGCCAAGGGGTCGGGCGGGATGGCTACACCTTC.